One sample yielded the 15 T cell receptor beta chains listed below, sequenced in a study of beta chain features in type 1 diabetes. The sequenced template was cDNA made from the entire isolated RNA. Method: immunoSEQ multiplex PCR; TCRdb's copy keeps in-frame clones and lacks some. The table has about half a million clones, roughly 10% seen once. Input material: naive CD4+ T cells from blood. The receptor source for this set is a woman under 30 in good health.

This clone has a handful of counts. The chain has TRBV30 and TRBJ2-7; 8 bases are a match to TRBD1. CDR1 GTSNPN and CDR2 SVGIG come from the germline V gene (reference sequence). V trimming: 3 bases; J trimming: 3 bases; junction bases outside the gene matches: 13. The CDR3 extends over 16 amino acids. CDR3 nucleotide sequence: TGTGCCTGGAGAACCCACCGACAGGGGCTAAACTACGAGCAGTACTTC. This translates into CAWRTHRQGLNYEQYF.

This clone was found a few times. CDR3 nucleotides: TGCGCCAGCAGCTTGTCGGGTTTATTAGCCTGGGACATTCAGTACTTC. This sequence encodes CASSLSGLLAWDIQYF. V and J are TRBV5-1 and TRBJ2-4, with D hard to call. Germline V lookup: CDR1 SGHRS, CDR2 YFSETQ. The CDR3 covers 16 residues. V was shortened by 1 base and J by 8 bases, with 19 bases between the two germline ends.

The V and J genes are TRBV4-1 and TRBJ2-5; 9 nucleotides match TRBD2. CDR1 and CDR2 (germline): MGHRA, YSYEKL. Germline trimming cut 4 bases from V and 1 base from J; bases unmatched to any gene: 13. The CDR3 loop spans 18 amino acids. CDR3 sequence (DNA): TGCGCCAGCAGCCGACAAGGGGGGCTAGCGGGGATCCAAGAGACCCAGTACTTC. Translated: CASSRQGGLAGIQETQYF.

Comments on this clone: A read error may produce the germline difference seen at one junction end. The sample contains more than one DNA sequence encoding this CDR3. The chain is built from TRBV30 and TRBJ1-1; no definite D call. The CDR3 is made up of 14 amino acids. Germline assignment: CDR1 GTSNPN and CDR2 SVGIG (reference sequence). Written as DNA, the CDR3 is TGTGCCTGGATTTGGGTGACAAAGAACACTGAAGCCTTCTTT. Amino acids: CAWIWVTKNTEAFF.

The chain employs TRBV2 and TRBJ2-5; D is undetermined. Germline V gives CDR1 SNHLY, CDR2 FYNNEI. The CDR3 sequence is 13 residues long. The V end was cut by 7 bases, the J end by 2 bases, with 11 bases between. CDR3 sequence: CASKFGPQETQYF. CDR3 DNA: TGTGCCAGCAAATTCGGGCCTCAAGAGACCCAGTACTTC.

The chain uses TRBV30 and TRBJ1-1, with 9 bases lining up with TRBD1. Germline trimming cut 3 bases from V and 1 base from J; bases unmatched to any gene: 3. The CDR3 contains 14 residues. CDR1 and CDR2 from the germline V gene are GTSNPN and SVGIG (reference sequence). CDR3 loop: CAWRDRGRNTEAFF. The CDR3 DNA reads TGTGCCTGGAGGGACAGGGGTAGGAACACTGAAGCTTTCTTT. Full variable domain (missing parts from reference TRBV30 and TRBJ1-1): SQTIHQWPATLVQPVGSPLSLECTVEGTSNPNLYWYRQAAGRGLQLLFYSVGIGQISSEVPQNLSASRPQDRQFILSSKKLLLSDSGFYLCAWRDRGRNTEAFFGQGTRLTVV.

The chain carries TRBV29-1 and TRBJ2-3, with 9 bases that match TRBD2. CDR3 length: 15 amino acids. The V and J ends lost 3 bases and 4 bases, in that order; junction bases with no gene match: 8. Germline V gene sequence: CDR1 SQVTM, CDR2 ANQGSEA. CDR3 loop: CSVDVREGGADTQYF. The CDR3 DNA reads as TGCAGCGTTGATGTGCGGGAGGGAGGGGCAGATACGCAGTATTTT.

The V call is TRBV18, the J call TRBJ2-7; D uncertain. The CDR3 sequence is 14 residues long. V was pared by 0 bases and J by 2 bases, with 8 bases between. The germline CDR1 and CDR2 sequences are KGHSH and LQKENI. Here the CDR3 reads CASSPPSQPYEQYV. In DNA form, the CDR3 reads TGTGCCAGCTCACCACCGTCGCAGCCCTACGAGCAGTACGTC.

The V call is TRBV14, the J call TRBJ2-7; D gene uncertain. The V gene lost 4 bases and the J gene lost 3 bases, with 7 bases spanning the gap. Germline assignment: CDR1 SGHDN and CDR2 FVKESK. This CDR3 spans 12 amino acids. The DNA for the CDR3 is TGTGCCAGCAGCCGGTGGGGCTACGAGCAGTACGTC. It codes for CASSRWGYEQYV.

This clone showed up just once. The same CDR3 is also encoded by other DNA sequences in this sample. The gene calls are TRBV7-2 and TRBJ2-5, with 10 bases fitting TRBD2. This CDR3 comprises 14 residues. The germline V gene encodes CDR1 SGHTA and CDR2 FQGNSA. V was pared by 5 bases and J by 5 bases, with 5 bases of the junction left unmatched. The CDR3 loop reads CASSLSGRRETQYF. CDR3 sequence (DNA): TGTGCCAGCAGCCTTAGCGGGAGGAGGGAGACCCAGTACTTC.

The chain is built from TRBV2 and TRBJ2-7; 7 bases match TRBD1. CDR1 is SNHLY and CDR2 is FYNNEI in the germline V gene. This CDR3 spans 14 amino acids. V shed 6 bases, J shed 3 bases, and the junction held 8 bases outside the gene matches. CDR3 in DNA: TGTGCCAGCAGCTTTGGGACAGCTAACTACGAGCAGTACTTC. It encodes CASSFGTANYEQYF.

The sample holds a few counts of this clone. V gene TRBV10-3 combines with J gene TRBJ2-2; D remains unclear. Germline V CDR1 and CDR2: ENHRY, SYGVKD. CDR3 size: 14 residues. V lost 4 bases, J lost 0 bases, and 6 bases lay in between. The CDR3 nucleotides are TGTGCCATCAGTGCGCAGACGAACACCGGGGAGCTGTTTTTT. Its protein product is CAISAQTNTGELFF.

The chain has TRBV7-9 and TRBJ2-1; 7 bases align to TRBD1. CDR1 is SEHNR, CDR2 FQNEAQ, per germline (reference sequence). The CDR3 is 15 residues long. With 5 bases clipped from V and 0 bases from J, the junction kept 4 bases outside the gene matches. CDR3 in DNA: TGTGCCAGCAGCGAGACAGGGAGCTCCTACAATGAGCAGTTCTTC. Translating gives CASSETGSSYNEQFF. Looking up the rest from reference TRBV7-9 and TRBJ2-1 gives the full variable domain: DTGVSQNPRHKITKRGQNVTFRCDPISEHNRLYWYRQTLGQGPEFLTYFQNEAQLEKSRLLSDRFSAERPKGSFSTLEIQRTEQGDSAMYLCASSETGSSYNEQFFGPGTRLTVL.

This chain links TRBV4-2 with TRBJ2-1; D not certain. This CDR3 region has 14 residues. V was shortened by 0 bases and J by 2 bases, with 5 bases between the two germline ends. CDR1 is LGHNA, CDR2 YNFKEQ, per germline. CDR3 sequence: CASSQDTTYNEQFF. The CDR3 DNA reads as TGTGCCAGCAGCCAAGATACTACCTACAATGAGCAGTTCTTC.

This clone was seen a few times. The V and J genes are TRBV2 and TRBJ2-3; 7 nucleotides match TRBD2. This CDR3 region has 16 residues. With 6 bases clipped from V and 0 bases from J, the junction kept 9 bases outside the gene matches. Germline-derived CDR1 and CDR2 are SNHLY and FYNNEI. CDR3 region: CASREGLLTSTDTQYF. Here the CDR3 DNA reads TGTGCCAGCAGGGAGGGACTACTCACTAGCACAGATACGCAGTATTTT. Filled out from reference TRBV2 and TRBJ2-3, the complete variable domain reads EPEVTQTPSHQVTQMGQEVILRCVPISNHLYFYWYRQILGQKVEFLVSFYNNEISEKSEIFDDQFSVERPDGSNFTLKIRSTKLEDSAMYFCASREGLLTSTDTQYFGPGTRLTVL.